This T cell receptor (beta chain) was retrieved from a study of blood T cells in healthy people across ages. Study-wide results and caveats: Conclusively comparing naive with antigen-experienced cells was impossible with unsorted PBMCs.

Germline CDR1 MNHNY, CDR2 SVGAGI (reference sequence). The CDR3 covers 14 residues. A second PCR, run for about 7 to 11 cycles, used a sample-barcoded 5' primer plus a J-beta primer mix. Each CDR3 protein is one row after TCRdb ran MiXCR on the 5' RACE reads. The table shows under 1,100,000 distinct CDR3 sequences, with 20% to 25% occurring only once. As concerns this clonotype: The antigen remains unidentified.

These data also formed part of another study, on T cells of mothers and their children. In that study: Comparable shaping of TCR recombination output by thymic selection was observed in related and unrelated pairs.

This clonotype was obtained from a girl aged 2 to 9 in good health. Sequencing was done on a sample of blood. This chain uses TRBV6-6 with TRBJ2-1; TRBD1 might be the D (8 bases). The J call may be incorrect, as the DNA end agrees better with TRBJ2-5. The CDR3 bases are TGTGCCAGCAGTGACGACAGGGGAGGGGAGACCCAGTACTTC. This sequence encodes CASSDDRGGETQYF.